The next 14 T cell receptor beta chains were all read from a single sample in a study of blood T cell repertoires in COVID-19. The assay was immunoSEQ multiplex PCR, and TCRdb's table has in-frame clones only and misses some. Here the sample spans about 200,000 clones, about 80% being singletons. Sequences were obtained from PBMCs or T cells enriched from blood (not recorded which). The receptor set was obtained from a man aged 40-49 years who had recovered from COVID-19.

The genes are TRBV4-1 and TRBJ1-4, with 7 bases matching TRBD1. V trimming: 1 base; J trimming: 7 bases; junction bases outside the gene matches: 6. Germline lookup yields CDR1 MGHRA and CDR2 YSYEKL. This CDR3 is built from 15 residues. The CDR3 is CASSQVKGAGEKLFF. CDR3 coding DNA: TGCGCCAGCAGCCAAGTGAAGGGGGCAGGTGAAAAACTGTTTTTT.

Only a few counts were recorded for this clone. V gene TRBV12-5 combines with J gene TRBJ2-1; 9 positions agree with TRBD1. The CDR3 totals 15 residues. Germline CDR1 reads LGHNT; CDR2 reads FRNRAP. V was pared by 7 bases and J by 10 bases, with 14 bases of the junction left unmatched. CDR3 DNA sequence: TGTGCTAGTGCTCCTACCGGGACAGGGCCGAGGGAGCAGTTCTTC. Translated, it gives CASAPTGTGPREQFF.

The rearrangement uses TRBV28 and TRBJ2-7; 10 bases are shared with TRBD2. This CDR3 spans 13 amino acids. CDR1 and CDR2 from the germline V gene are MDHEN and SYDVKM. V was pared by 8 bases and J by 6 bases, with 7 bases of the junction left unmatched. The CDR3 region has the DNA TGTGCCAGCGAAGCGGGAGGGCGGGGCGAGCAGTACTTC. This codes for CASEAGGRGEQYF. The whole variable domain, filled in from reference TRBV28 and TRBJ2-7, reads DVKVTQSSRYLVKRTGEKVFLECVQDMDHENMFWYRQDPGLGLRLIYFSYDVKMKEKGDIPEGYSVSREKKERFSLILESASTNQTSMYLCASEAGGRGEQYFGPGTRLTVT.

V is TRBV27 and J is TRBJ1-1; tentatively, D is TRBD1 (6 bases). Germline loops: CDR1 MNHEY, CDR2 SMNVEV (reference sequence). Between the trimmed V and J ends, which lost 0 bases and 3 bases, there was a span of 20 bases. This CDR3 is 18 amino acids long. The CDR3 region is CASSLSRARGPIYTEAFF. DNA of the CDR3: TGTGCCAGCAGTTTATCACGGGCCAGGGGACCGATTTACACTGAAGCTTTCTTT.

The chain combines TRBV9 with TRBJ2-2, with D possibly being TRBD2 (6 bases). Trimming took 3 bases from V and 7 from J, leaving 16 bases between them. Germline values: CDR1 SGDLS, CDR2 YYNGEE. The CDR3 spans 15 residues. This CDR3 reads CASSDPGTPGGELFF. CDR3 bases: TGTGCCAGCAGCGACCCCGGGACTCCGGGCGGGGAGCTGTTTTTT.

This clone was detected only once. The V gene is TRBV4-3, the J gene TRBJ1-5; a possible D gene is TRBD1 (5 bases). CDR3 length equals 15 residues. Per germline, CDR1 LGHNA and CDR2 YSLEER. V was pared by 2 bases and J by 3 bases, with 11 bases between. The CDR3 nucleotides read TGCGCCAGCAGCCAAAGCGCAGGGAACAATCAGCCCCAGCATTTT. This codes for CASSQSAGNNQPQHF.

V usage is TRBV5-1 and J usage is TRBJ1-1; 7 bases are a match to TRBD1. J gave up 5 bases and V 5 bases, and 12 bases lay outside the gene matches. The CDR3 has 15 amino acids. Per germline, CDR1 SGHRS and CDR2 YFSETQ. CDR3 sequence: CASSDLGGAMTEAFF. The CDR3 nucleotides are TGCGCCAGCAGTGATCTAGGGGGCGCTATGACTGAAGCTTTCTTT.

In regard to this clone: A read error may produce the germline difference seen at one junction end. The rearrangement joins TRBV2 to TRBJ1-5; D not certain. This CDR3 spans 14 amino acids. Germline lookup yields CDR1 SNHLY and CDR2 FYNNEI. CDR3 bases: TGTGCCAGCAGGGCACGAGTTAGCGATCAGCCCCAGCATTTT. This gives the protein CASRARVSDQPQHF.

This clone was observed once. This chain uses TRBV5-1 with TRBJ2-7; D is unclear. V was pared by 1 base and J by 0 bases, with 5 bases between. The length of the CDR3 is 13 residues. CDR1 SGHRS and CDR2 YFSETQ come from the germline V gene. The chain's CDR3 is CASSLPDSYEQYF. CDR3 DNA: TGCGCCAGCAGCTTGCCAGACTCCTACGAGCAGTACTTC. The full variable domain, rest sourced from reference TRBV5-1 and TRBJ2-7, is KAGVTQTPRYLIKTRGQQVTLSCSPISGHRSVSWYQQTPGQGLQFLFEYFSETQRNKGNFPGRFSGRQFSNSRSEMNVSTLELGDSALYLCASSLPDSYEQYFGPGTRLTVT.

This clone was recorded once. The V and J genes are TRBV29-1 and TRBJ2-7; 15 nucleotides line up with TRBD2. V lost 3 bases and J lost 4; bases outside the gene matches: 4. This CDR3 is built from 15 residues. Germline V lookup: CDR1 SQVTM, CDR2 ANQGSEA. DNA for the CDR3: TGCAGCGTTGAGGGACTAGCGGGAGGAAAGTACGAGCAGTACTTC. It yields the protein CSVEGLAGGKYEQYF.

The rearrangement joins TRBV5-1 to TRBJ2-7, with D perhaps TRBD1 (6 bases). V shed 1 base and J shed 2 bases, with 10 bases lying between them. Per the germline V gene, CDR1 is SGHRS and CDR2 is YFSETQ. The CDR3 spans 14 residues. The CDR3 spells CASSLSGQPYEQYF. Written as DNA, the CDR3 is TGCGCCAGCAGCTTGTCGGGACAACCCTACGAGCAGTACTTC.

This chain connects TRBV28 to TRBJ1-1; TRBD1 might be the D (6 bases). The V end was cut by 6 bases, the J end by 1 base, with 12 bases between. This CDR3 spans 14 amino acids. Germline V CDR1 and CDR2: MDHEN, SYDVKM. CDR3 nucleotides: TGTGCCAGCAGCCCCGCACAGGGGAACACTGAAGCTTTCTTT. Residues: CASSPAQGNTEAFF.

The rearrangement joins TRBV7-3 to TRBJ2-2; 9 bases line up with TRBD2. The germline V gene encodes CDR1 SGHTA and CDR2 FQGTGA. The V segment lost 1 base and the J segment 4 bases; nucleotides outside the gene matches: 4. This CDR3 has 16 residues. This chain's CDR3 is CASSLRGTSLTGELFF. The CDR3 nucleotides are TGTGCCAGCAGCTTAAGAGGGACTAGCCTCACCGGGGAGCTGTTTTTT.

The chain employs TRBV7-3 and TRBJ1-6, with TRBD1 matching 9 bases. V was pared by 6 bases and J by 7 bases, with 4 bases of the junction left unmatched. The length of the CDR3 is 14 residues. CDR1 is SGHTA, CDR2 FQGTGA, per germline. The CDR3 DNA is TGTGCCAGCAGTCCACAGGGGGCGAATTCACCCCTCCACTTT. This gives the protein CASSPQGANSPLHF. The entire variable domain, with the rest obtained from reference TRBV7-3 and TRBJ1-6, is as follows: GAGVSQTPSNKVTEKGKYVELRCDPISGHTALYWYRQSLGQGPEFLIYFQGTGAADDSGLPNDRFFAVRPEGSVSTLKIQRTERGDSAVYLCASSPQGANSPLHFGNGTRLTVT.